This T cell receptor beta chain was profiled in a study of T cells in Graves' hyperthyroidism and ophthalmopathy. The CDR3 regions of TCR beta were amplified from RNA transcripts. The primer set for the first-round RT-PCR of the TCR CDR3 was HTBI. MiXCR, run by TCRdb on the multiplex PCR reads, gives a single entry per CDR3 protein. This table has 300,000 to 350,000 distinct CDR3 sequences, approximately 18% appearing once. Concerning this clonotype itself: A much larger clone differs from this one at a single base, so this may be a read error.

CDR3 length equals 16 residues. Deletions cut 9 bases from V and 2 bases from J, with 22 bases between. Germline V gives CDR1 SEHNR, CDR2 FQNEAQ (reference sequence). The sequence derives from a woman in her thirties or forties with Graves' ophthalmopathy. Sample: blood. J is TRBJ2-5 and V is TRBV7-9, with a possible D match to TRBD2 (5 bases). The CDR3 loop is CARSAKDGDGQETQYF. The DNA for the CDR3 is TGTGCCAGGAGCGCCAAGGACGGGGATGGACAAGAGACCCAGTACTTC.